This TCR beta chain derives from a study of CD8 T cells in ankylosing spondylitis. Findings and caveats of the study: Apparently characteristic of ankylosing spondylitis blood was a TCR beta motif (roughly eight highly homologous variants). Peripheral blood samples showed relatively rare disease-linked clones, and these clones were CD8+.

The trim removed 4 bases at V and 2 bases at J, leaving 6 bases unmatched. Germline V gene data show CDR1 as KGHDR and CDR2 as SFDVKD. The CDR3 contains 16 residues. Scientists made TCR beta libraries using quantitative 5'-RACE with molecular barcodes. TCRdb re-derived calls from the 5' RACE reads in MiXCR, one entry per CDR3 protein. This table holds 150,000 to 200,000 distinct CDR3 sequences, around a third found once. As concerns this clonotype: Its antigen is not known.

The chain employs TRBV24-1 and TRBJ2-3; 9 bases match TRBD2. The sample consisted of synovial fluid, either unsorted or a sorted T cell fraction (not recorded which). This receptor was taken from a male donor with ankylosing spondylitis. The CDR3 coding sequence is TGTGCCACCAGTGAGCCTAGCGGGAAGTTCACAGATACGCAGTATTTT. Translated: CATSEPSGKFTDTQYF.